Listed below are T cell receptor beta chains from one sample, sequenced in a study of graft-versus-host responses after intestinal transplantation. Assay used: immunoSEQ multiplex PCR; TCRdb lists only in-frame clones, some missing. The sample includes around 30,000 clones, 75% to 90% of them seen just once. Sample: PBMCs, taken 27 to 29 days after intestinal transplant. The receptors stem from a human patient who received an intestinal transplant, so some T cells may come from the graft donor. Both conserved end residues are part of each CDR3. A D gene is named only where the DNA matches it firmly. Rows give clone size only sometimes, using once, few, many, or a class for an expanded clone.

J gene	clone size	D gene	V gene	CDR3 protein	CDR3 DNA
TRBJ2-2	NA	NA	TRBV11-2	CASSTGNTGELFF	TGTGCCAGCAGCACAGGGAACACCGGGGAGCTGTTTTTT
TRBJ2-5	NA	TRBD2	TRBV12-5	CASGAGVRETQYF	TGTGCTAGTGGTGCGGGAGTCCGAGAGACCCAGTACTTC
TRBJ1-1	NA	NA	TRBV5-1	CASSPARSAEAFF	TGCGCCAGCAGCCCAGCCAGGTCGGCTGAAGCTTTCTTT
TRBJ2-7	NA	NA	TRBV12-2	CASRAQGTSGRAYEQYF	TGTGCAAGTCGCGCCCAAGGGACTAGCGGGAGAGCCTACGAGCAGTACTTC
TRBJ2-7	few	TRBD1	TRBV5-6	CASSGGQGFPYEQYF	TGTGCCAGCAGCGGGGGACAGGGGTTCCCCTACGAGCAGTACTTC
TRBJ2-1	NA	TRBD1	TRBV15	CATRAGQGARIEQFF	TGTGCCACCAGGGCGGGACAGGGGGCAAGGATTGAGCAGTTCTTC
TRBJ2-7	NA	NA	TRBV27	CASSLLSSSSYEQYF	TGTGCCAGCAGTTTATTGTCTTCCAGCTCCTACGAGCAGTACTTC
TRBJ1-6	NA	NA	TRBV5-1	CASSLQGFSPLHF	TGCGCCAGCAGCTTACAGGGTTTTTCACCCCTCCACTTT
TRBJ2-5	NA	TRBD2	TRBV7-3	CASSQKGGGRETQYF	TGTGCCAGCAGCCAAAAAGGCGGGGGGCGAGAGACCCAGTACTTC
TRBJ2-7	NA	NA	TRBV4-2	CASSLPSGTNPYEQYF	TGTGCCAGCAGCCTCCCCAGTGGAACGAACCCTTACGAGCAGTACTTC
TRBJ2-3	NA	NA	TRBV7-3	CASSLITGDTQYF	TGTGCCAGCAGCTTAATTACTGGAGATACGCAGTATTTT
TRBJ2-5	once	TRBD1	TRBV10-3	CATGTETETQYF	TGTGCCACCGGGACAGAGACGGAGACCCAGTACTTC